These T cell receptor beta chains were read from a single sample in a study of shared clonotypes between healthy human individuals. The repertoire was sequenced with immunoSEQ multiplex PCR; TCRdb's copy has only in-frame clones and lacks some. The table records 850,000 to 1,100,000 clones, 60% to 80% of them present only once. The sequenced material came from memory CD4+ T cells from PBMCs. All receptors derive from a man between 18 and 29 years old in good health. Some clones in this sample may be carry-over from other donors' samples. Each CDR3 is given without its conserved first and last residue. A D gene is named only where the DNA matches it firmly.

length: 10; D: -; J: TRBJ1-1; V: TRBV11-2; CDR3: ASSLLGGGAF
length: 11; D: TRBD1; J: TRBJ1-1; V: TRBV18; CDR3: ATQTGRDTEAF
length: 10; D: -; J: TRBJ1-2; V: TRBV6-5; CDR3: ASRSGNYGYT
length: 11; D: -; J: TRBJ1-2; V: TRBV18; CDR3: ASSEAVGYGYT
length: 14; D: TRBD1; J: TRBJ1-4; V: TRBV28; CDR3: ASSLIRGRGNEKLF
length: 14; D: TRBD1; J: TRBJ2-1; V: TRBV28; CDR3: ASSTSTGGSYNEQF
length: 9; D: -; J: TRBJ2-5; V: TRBV20-1; CDR3: SASDPTGQY
length: 12; D: -; J: TRBJ1-5; V: TRBV18; CDR3: ASSAGSSNQPQH
length: 17; D: TRBD2; J: TRBJ2-1; V: TRBV4-1; CDR3: ASSLSLGLGGRTYNEQF
length: 11; D: -; J: TRBJ1-1; V: TRBV6-5; CDR3: ASGQQRNTEAF
length: 14; D: TRBD2; J: TRBJ2-1; V: TRBV14; CDR3: ASSQSGLAIINEQF
length: 12; D: -; J: TRBJ2-5; V: TRBV18; CDR3: ASSSLMDSKTQY
length: 13; D: TRBD2; J: TRBJ2-3; V: TRBV4-2; CDR3: ASSHGTSGTDTQY
length: 12; D: -; J: TRBJ1-3; V: TRBV6-5; CDR3: ASSRGGQGNTIY
length: 17; D: TRBD2; J: TRBJ2-2; V: TRBV7-2; CDR3: ASSLYVIGAGGPSGELF
length: 11; D: -; J: TRBJ2-2; V: TRBV9; CDR3: ASGRQLTGELF
length: 12; D: TRBD1; J: TRBJ2-1; V: TRBV5-1; CDR3: ASSADRDYNEQF
length: 12; D: -; J: TRBJ1-1; V: TRBV5-6; CDR3: ASSLGRRVSEAF
length: 12; D: -; J: TRBJ2-1; V: TRBV19; CDR3: ASGPPGTYNEQF
length: 13; D: TRBD2; J: TRBJ2-5; V: TRBV7-2; CDR3: ASSSLLAGVGTQY
length: 14; D: -; J: TRBJ1-1; V: TRBV5-1; CDR3: ASILGGGAMNTEAF
length: 13; D: -; J: TRBJ1-5; V: TRBV10-3; CDR3: AISNRMGAEQPQH
length: 14; D: -; J: TRBJ1-1; V: TRBV5-1; CDR3: ASSPNFSYFRTEAF
length: 16; D: TRBD2; J: TRBJ2-3; V: TRBV2; CDR3: ASRGEGLPLGGTDTQY
length: 12; D: -; J: TRBJ2-1; V: TRBV28; CDR3: ASSFPPGLNEQF
length: 17; D: TRBD2; J: TRBJ2-7; V: TRBV28; CDR3: ASSLYSSGLAGLSYEQY
length: 14; D: TRBD2; J: TRBJ2-1; V: TRBV18; CDR3: ASSPLAGPNRGEQF
length: 13; D: -; J: TRBJ2-5; V: TRBV6-1; CDR3: AVRPRRGGQETQY
length: 12; D: -; J: TRBJ1-2; V: TRBV29-1; CDR3: SVDDLEVTYGYT
length: 10; D: -; J: TRBJ2-7; V: TRBV10-3; CDR3: AIRAGENEQY
length: 15; D: -; J: TRBJ2-2; V: TRBV7-2; CDR3: ASSPPRGFADTGELF
length: 11; D: TRBD1; J: TRBJ2-7; V: TRBV19; CDR3: ASSLYRGYEQY
length: 14; D: TRBD1; J: TRBJ1-4; V: TRBV4-2; CDR3: ASSQVAAGGTEKLF
length: 15; D: -; J: TRBJ2-3; V: TRBV9; CDR3: ASNSRGAGTSTDTQY
length: 13; D: -; J: TRBJ2-3; V: TRBV4-2; CDR3: ASSQDTVSTDTQY